This T cell receptor beta chain was sequenced during a study of control samples from healthy donors and cancer patients. The assay was immunoSEQ multiplex PCR, and TCRdb's table has in-frame clones only and misses some. Of some 100,000 clones in the sample, approximately 90% were seen once. CDR1 and CDR2 from the germline V gene are LNHDA and SQIVND (reference sequence). This CDR3 has 14 amino acids. Germline trimming cut 9 bases from V and 9 bases from J; bases unmatched to any gene: 11. This clone is a singleton in its sample. This chain joins TRBV19 and TRBJ2-1; TRBD1 matches at 10 bases. The sequenced material came from blood. The sequence was obtained from a woman between 45 and 60 years old in good health. For the CDR3, the DNA is TGTGCCAGAACCCGGGACAGGGGAACGTTTGAGCAGTTCTTC. Protein sequence: CARTRDRGTFEQFF. The variable domain in full, completed from reference TRBV19 and TRBJ2-1, reads DGGITQSPKYLFRKEGQNVTLSCEQNLNHDAMYWYRQDPGQGLRLIYYSQIVNDFQKGDIAEGYSVSREKKESFPLTVTSAQKNPTAFYLCARTRDRGTFEQFFGPGTRLTVL.